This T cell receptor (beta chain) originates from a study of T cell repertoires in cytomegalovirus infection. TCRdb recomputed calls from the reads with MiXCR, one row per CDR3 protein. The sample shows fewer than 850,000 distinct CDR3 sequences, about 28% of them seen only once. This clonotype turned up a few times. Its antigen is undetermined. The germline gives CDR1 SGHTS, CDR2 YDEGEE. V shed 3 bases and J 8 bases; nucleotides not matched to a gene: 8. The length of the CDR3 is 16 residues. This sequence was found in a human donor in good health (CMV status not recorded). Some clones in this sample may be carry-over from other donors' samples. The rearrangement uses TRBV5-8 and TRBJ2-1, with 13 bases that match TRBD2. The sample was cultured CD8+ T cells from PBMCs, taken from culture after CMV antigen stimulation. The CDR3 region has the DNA TGTGCCAGCAGCTACGGACTAGCGGGGGTGCTGGATGAGCAGTTCTTC. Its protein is CASSYGLAGVLDEQFF. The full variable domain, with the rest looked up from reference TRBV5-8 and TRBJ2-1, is EAGVTQSPTHLIKTRGQQATLRCSPISGHTSVYWYQQALGLGLQFLLWYDEGEERNRGNFPPRFSGRQFPNYSSELNVNALELEDSALYLCASSYGLAGVLDEQFFGPGTRLTVL.